The clone carrying this T cell receptor beta chain was detected only a few times. The antigen is not known. This entry comes from a study of CD8+ T cells in alopecia areata. On the study more broadly: Twice daily, treated patients received 5 to 10 mg of oral tofacitinib. Whole-study findings and limits: Resident alphabeta T cells of normal skin are also sequenced in scalp samples.

Sequencing templates came from extracted RNA that was reverse transcribed into cDNA. Method: immunoSEQ multiplex PCR; TCRdb's copy keeps in-frame clones and lacks some. Among about 160,000 clones listed, roughly 44% were seen once. The sample comprised CD4+ T cells sorted from blood. The source of this sequence is a human donor with alopecia areata.

The CDR3 DNA reads TGCGCCAGCAGCACGAACCGACCGACGGAATTCTACGAGCAGTACTTC. It codes for CASSTNRPTEFYEQYF. This chain connects TRBV5-1 to TRBJ2-7; D ambiguous. V lost 4 bases and J 3 bases, leaving 20 bases between the germline ends. Germline CDR1 reads SGHRS; CDR2 reads YFSETQ. There are 16 residues in the CDR3.